This TCR beta chain emerged from a study of T cell responses to AZD1222 COVID-19 vaccine. CDR1 WNHNN and CDR2 SYGVQD come from the germline V gene (reference sequence). This CDR3 region has 14 residues. V lost 6 bases and J lost 0, with 9 bases in between. Assay: immunoSEQ multiplex PCR; the TCRdb copy retains only in-frame clones and omits some. Altogether over 110,000 clones are present, roughly 92% being singletons, with the ten largest covering about a tenth. The material was peripheral blood, obtained 28 days after the second AZD1222 dose. The chain couples TRBV10-1 to TRBJ2-1; no definite D call. The clonotype comes from an adult who received the AZD1222 COVID-19 vaccine. The CDR3 sequence: CASRGNSSYNEQFF. The CDR3 DNA sequence: TGCGCCAGCAGAGGGAATAGCTCCTACAATGAGCAGTTCTTC.